The following is a T cell receptor (beta chain) sequence with its context. The data are from a study of blood T cell repertoires in COVID-19. Study-wide context: Sites in the United States, Italy and Spain provided acute and convalescent COVID-19 samples.

CDR3 size: 16 residues. The germline CDR1 and CDR2 sequences are MGHRA and YSYEKL. The V gene end was trimmed by 0 bases and the J gene end by 6 bases; junction bases not matched to a gene: 6. Under the authors' procedure: Counts of nucleated cells, estimated from reference gene primer amplification, were obtained. Using immunoSEQ multiplex PCR, the repertoire was profiled, and TCRdb retains in-frame clones only, with some absent. V, J and clone size are those of that table, while D and trimming were read from the DNA. The sample includes 110,000 or so clones, more than 65% seen only once; the top ten take 7% to 9%.

Sequences were obtained from peripheral blood. This clonotype was obtained from a woman aged 80 or older with active or convalescent COVID-19. The V and J genes are TRBV4-1 and TRBJ2-2; 8 bases line up with TRBD1. The CDR3 spells CASSQDRAGGPGELFF. In nucleotides, the CDR3 is TGCGCCAGCAGCCAAGATAGGGCAGGGGGCCCCGGGGAGCTGTTTTTT.